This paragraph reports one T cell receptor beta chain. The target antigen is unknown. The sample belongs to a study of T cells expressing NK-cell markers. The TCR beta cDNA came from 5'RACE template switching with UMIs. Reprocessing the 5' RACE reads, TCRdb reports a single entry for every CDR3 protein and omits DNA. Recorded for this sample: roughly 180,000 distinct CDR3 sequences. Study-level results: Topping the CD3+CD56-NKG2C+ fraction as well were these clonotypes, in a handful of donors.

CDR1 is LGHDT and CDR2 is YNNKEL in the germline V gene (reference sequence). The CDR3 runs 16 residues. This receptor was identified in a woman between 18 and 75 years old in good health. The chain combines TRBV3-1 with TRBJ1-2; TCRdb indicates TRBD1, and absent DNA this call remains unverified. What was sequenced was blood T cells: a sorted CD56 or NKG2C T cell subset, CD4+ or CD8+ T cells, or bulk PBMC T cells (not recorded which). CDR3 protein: CASTTGTGFSNYGYTF.